These 26 T cell receptor beta chains were sequenced from one sample in a study of Ad26.COV2.S vaccination and SARS-CoV-2 variants. The table came from immunoSEQ multiplex PCR; TCRdb's copy has only in-frame clones and leaves some out. Among some 340,000 clones listed, about 86% were seen once. Treatment in this sample: 19 received Ad26.COV2.S at low or high dose, single or two shots; roughly five received placebo; per-sample allocation not given. At day 63 after the first vaccine or placebo injection, samples were drawn. Sequences were derived from peripheral blood, sampled in a trial of Ad26.COV2.S vaccine versus placebo. The receptors come from a person between 18 and 59 years old who received the Ad26.COV2.S COVID-19 vaccine or a placebo.

This clone turned up a few times. The chain links TRBV4-3 to TRBJ2-7; TRBD2 might be the D (5 bases). Germline V lookup: CDR1 LGHNA, CDR2 YSLEER. The V gene lost 3 bases and the J gene lost 6 bases, with 12 bases spanning the gap. CDR3 length: 13 residues. CDR3 amino acids: CASSQVGSAEQYF. As DNA, the CDR3 is TGCGCCAGCAGCCAGGTGGGGAGCGCCGAGCAGTACTTC.

This clone was recorded only once. V usage is TRBV3-1 (or the pseudogene TRBV3-2) and J usage is TRBJ1-2; D ambiguous. Germline V gene sequence: CDR1 LGHDT, CDR2 YNNKEL (reference sequence). Trimming removed 4 bases from V and 7 bases from J, with 19 bases in between. This CDR3 comprises 15 residues. The CDR3 region has the DNA TGTGCCAGCAGCCTCCAGGACGCTATACGGGGTGGCTACACCTTC. It encodes CASSLQDAIRGGYTF.

V and J are TRBV15 and TRBJ1-6; D is unclear. The CDR3 runs 18 residues. Germline-derived CDR1 and CDR2 are LNHNV and YYDKDF (reference sequence). Trimming removed 1 base from V and 0 bases from J, with 13 bases in between. The CDR3 sequence: CATSRGQPGSSYNSPLHF. The CDR3 nucleotides read TGTGCCACCAGCAGAGGCCAGCCGGGGAGCTCCTATAATTCACCCCTCCACTTT. Combining the CDR3 with reference TRBV15 and TRBJ1-6 gives the whole variable domain DAMVIQNPRYQVTQFGKPVTLSCSQTLNHNVMYWYQQKSSQAPKLLFHYYDKDFNNEADTPDNFQSRRPNTSFCFLDIRSPGLGDTAMYLCATSRGQPGSSYNSPLHFGNGTRLTVT.

This chain joins TRBV5-1 and TRBJ2-1; 15 nucleotides match TRBD2. With V trimmed by 3 bases and J by 0 bases, 10 bases remained unmatched. This CDR3 is built from 20 residues. CDR1 and CDR2 from the germline V gene are SGHRS and YFSETQ. The CDR3 reads CASSSVTGLAGGHSYNEQFF. The DNA of the CDR3 is TGCGCCAGCAGCTCCGTGACGGGACTAGCGGGGGGCCACTCCTACAATGAGCAGTTCTTC.

About this clone: Other DNA sequences of this sample code for an identical CDR3. The J gene is TRBJ1-5, the V gene TRBV18; D unclear. V was pared by 1 base and J by 4 bases, with 8 bases between. This CDR3 is built from 14 residues. CDR1 and CDR2 from the germline V gene are KGHSH and LQKENI. CDR3 sequence reads: CASSPQGQNQPQHF. DNA for the CDR3: TGTGCCAGCTCACCACAAGGCCAGAATCAGCCCCAGCATTTT.

This chain links TRBV2 with TRBJ2-1, with D uncertain. From germline, CDR1 is SNHLY and CDR2 FYNNEI. Trimming left V 6 bases short and J 8 bases short, with 11 bases between. This CDR3 is 12 amino acids long. The CDR3 DNA follows: TGTGCCAGCAGATCCTACCCCCATGAGCAGTTCTTC. It translates to CASRSYPHEQFF.

J is TRBJ1-6 and V is TRBV5-1, with 10 positions matching TRBD1. V dropped 4 bases and J dropped 10; count of bases not matched to a gene: 5. The CDR3 consists of 14 residues. Germline V gene lookup returns CDR1 SGHRS and CDR2 YFSETQ. CDR3 DNA sequence: TGCGCCAGCAGCCGGGGACAGGGGTACTCACCCCTCCACTTT. It specifies CASSRGQGYSPLHF.

This clone has just one count. The chain is built from TRBV29-1 and TRBJ1-2; D is ambiguous. The CDR3 sequence is 12 residues long. Per germline, CDR1 SQVTM and CDR2 ANQGSEA. V lost 7 bases and J 8 bases, leaving 17 bases between the germline ends. Written as DNA, the CDR3 is TGCAGCGGGGAATCAATAAGTTCAGGCTACACCTTC. This translates into CSGESISSGYTF.

This clone was found once. The rearrangement uses TRBV28 and TRBJ1-4; 8 nucleotides line up with TRBD1. CDR1 and CDR2 (germline): MDHEN, SYDVKM. V shed 3 bases, J shed 6 bases, and the junction held 6 bases outside the gene matches. This CDR3 comprises 15 residues. CDR3 nucleotide sequence: TGTGCCAGCAGTTTGGGACCGGGACAGGATGAAAAACTGTTTTTT. As protein: CASSLGPGQDEKLFF.

The chain employs TRBV6-6 and TRBJ2-5; weak D call: TRBD2 (5 bases). The germline V gene has CDR1 MNHNY and CDR2 SVGAGI (reference sequence). This CDR3 has 16 residues. V lost 6 bases and J lost 3, with 20 bases in between. CDR3 nucleotide sequence: TGTGCCAGCAGCCTGACCTCCGGACTCTCGGAAGAGACCCAGTACTTC. As protein: CASSLTSGLSEETQYF.

The chain carries TRBV3-1 (or the pseudogene TRBV3-2) and TRBJ2-5; 9 bases map to TRBD2. Germline V lookup: CDR1 LGHDT, CDR2 YNNKEL (reference sequence). Trimming at V came to 0 bases and at J to 0 bases, leaving 8 bases not matched to a gene. The CDR3 totals 18 residues. As DNA, the CDR3 is TGTGCCAGCAGCCAAGATCGCCCTAGCGGGACTTACCAAGAGACCCAGTACTTC. Translating it yields CASSQDRPSGTYQETQYF.

The V call is TRBV19, the J call TRBJ1-1; 10 bases align to TRBD1. Trimming took 4 bases from V and 1 from J; bases not matched to a gene: 9. The CDR3 contains 17 residues. Germline CDR1 and CDR2: LNHDA and SQIVND (reference sequence). DNA of the CDR3: TGTGCCAGTAGTACCACCGGGACAGGGGTGAGGAACACTGAAGCTTTCTTT. Residues: CASSTTGTGVRNTEAFF. Supplemented by reference TRBV19 and TRBJ1-1, the full variable domain reads DGGITQSPKYLFRKEGQNVTLSCEQNLNHDAMYWYRQDPGQGLRLIYYSQIVNDFQKGDIAEGYSVSREKKESFPLTVTSAQKNPTAFYLCASSTTGTGVRNTEAFFGQGTRLTVV.

This clone appeared a single time. This chain joins TRBV6-2 or TRBV6-3 and TRBJ1-2, with TRBD1 matching over 7 bases. Germline CDR1 MNHEY, CDR2 SVGEGT. There are 16 residues in the CDR3. Trimming took 4 bases from V and 0 from J; bases not matched to a gene: 8. The CDR3 here is CASSFVGTAANYGYTF. In DNA, the CDR3 is TGTGCCAGCAGTTTTGTAGGGACAGCTGCTAACTATGGCTACACCTTC.

This clone was detected only a few times. The chain carries TRBV30 and TRBJ2-7; tentatively, D is TRBD2 (7 bases). Germline V lookup: CDR1 GTSNPN, CDR2 SVGIG (reference sequence). The CDR3 loop spans 16 amino acids. V was clipped by 4 bases and J by 3 bases, with 22 bases between them. This CDR3 reads CAWMNLRGGADYEQYF. DNA for the CDR3: TGTGCCTGGATGAACCTTAGGGGGGGGGCTGACTACGAGCAGTACTTC.

This clone is a singleton in its sample. A read error may account for a junction end that differs from germline. The genes are TRBV30 and TRBJ1-5; maybe TRBD1 (5 bases). From germline, CDR1 is GTSNPN and CDR2 SVGIG (reference sequence). The CDR3 has 14 residues. The CDR3 DNA reads TGTGCCTCGAGTCGACAGAATAGCAATCAGCCCCAGCATTTT. Translated, it gives CASSRQNSNQPQHF.

On this clone itself: The junction departs from the called germline gene at one end, perhaps through a read error. V gene TRBV6-1 combines with J gene TRBJ1-5; D call uncertain. Germline loops: CDR1 MNHNS, CDR2 SASEGT. The CDR3 is 11 residues long. In DNA form, the CDR3 reads TGTGCCAGCAGTGAAGATCAACCCCAGCATTTT. It yields the protein CASSEDQPQHF.

The CDR3 DNA sequence: TGTGCCAGCAGTTACGCGACCCCAATCAGAGATACGCAGTATTTT. Translation: CASSYATPIRDTQYF. The chain has TRBV6-5 and TRBJ2-3; D unresolved. Trimming cost V 2 bases and J 5 bases, with 14 bases left between them. The length of the CDR3 is 15 residues. Germline V gives CDR1 MNHEY, CDR2 SVGAGI.

This clone was observed a few times. The chain is built from TRBV5-4 and TRBJ1-2; possible D gene TRBD1, 6 bases. CDR1 and CDR2 (germline): SGHNT, YYREEE (reference sequence). The CDR3 covers 13 residues. The CDR3 protein is CGTADRANYGYTF. The CDR3 DNA is TGTGGGACAGCGGACAGAGCTAACTATGGCTACACCTTC.

The chain joins TRBV3-1 (or the pseudogene TRBV3-2) to TRBJ2-1; 8 bases line up with TRBD2. The V gene end was trimmed by 6 bases and the J gene end by 6 bases; junction bases not matched to a gene: 10. Germline CDR1 and CDR2: LGHDT and YNNKEL (reference sequence). The CDR3 has 15 amino acids. As DNA, the CDR3 is TGTGCCAGCAGGTTGAGCGGGGGCTGGGGCAATGAGCAGTTCTTC. Protein sequence: CASRLSGGWGNEQFF.

The chain couples TRBV19 to TRBJ2-3; 8 bases match TRBD1. V lost 2 bases to trimming and J lost 3 bases; unmatched junction nucleotides: 7. This CDR3 spans 16 amino acids. Germline lookup yields CDR1 LNHDA and CDR2 SQIVND (reference sequence). DNA for the CDR3: TGTGCCAGTAGTATATGGACAGGGACCTCAACAGATACGCAGTATTTT. This sequence encodes CASSIWTGTSTDTQYF.

The chain combines TRBV15 with TRBJ1-4; perhaps TRBD1 as D (5 bases). Per the germline V gene, CDR1 is LNHNV and CDR2 is YYDKDF (reference sequence). Trimming took 3 bases from V and 9 from J, leaving 20 bases between them. There are 16 residues in the CDR3. CDR3 nucleotide sequence: TGTGCCACCAGCAGGGGGTCCGGGGGAGCAGACAAAAAACTGTTTTTT. Translation gives CATSRGSGGADKKLFF.

This clone was observed at least ten times. V and J are TRBV7-9 and TRBJ2-7; tentative D call: TRBD2 (6 bases). With 4 bases removed from V and 4 bases from J, the gap between germline ends came to 14 bases. This CDR3 is 14 amino acids long. Looked up from germline, CDR1 is SEHNR and CDR2 is FQNEAQ (reference sequence). The CDR3 sequence is CASSSSRGGYEQYF. Written as DNA, the CDR3 is TGTGCCAGCAGCTCCAGTCGGGGAGGTTACGAGCAGTACTTC.

This sequence joins TRBV2 and TRBJ1-1, with 7 bases aligning to TRBD1. The CDR3 covers 13 residues. Germline-derived CDR1 and CDR2 are SNHLY and FYNNEI. The V segment lost 11 bases and the J segment 1 base; nucleotides outside the gene matches: 7. CDR3 bases: TGTGCCGGAGCCGGGACAGCGAACACTGAAGCTTTCTTT. Its protein is CAGAGTANTEAFF.

This clone was seen once. The chain is built from TRBV5-1 and TRBJ2-3; the D is unclear. Trimming pared 0 bases from V and 2 bases from J, leaving 16 bases between. CDR1 and CDR2 (germline): SGHRS, YFSETQ. CDR3 length: 17 residues. The CDR3 DNA reads as TGCGCCAGCAGCTTGGGAGTCTCCGGCAGCTACACAGATACGCAGTATTTT. It specifies CASSLGVSGSYTDTQYF.

The V call is TRBV9, the J call TRBJ1-1; weak D call: TRBD1 (6 bases). V dropped 3 bases and J dropped 3 bases, with 18 bases sitting between them. The germline gives CDR1 SGDLS, CDR2 YYNGEE. This CDR3 spans 16 amino acids. As DNA, the CDR3 is TGTGCCAGCAGCGCCGAGCCCAGGGCAGGGGACACTGAAGCTTTCTTT. Amino acid sequence: CASSAEPRAGDTEAFF.

The chain has TRBV6-1 and TRBJ1-6, with 8 bases that match TRBD1. Germline CDR1 reads MNHNS; CDR2 reads SASEGT. The CDR3 is made up of 16 amino acids. V was pared by 0 bases and J by 7 bases, with 5 bases of the junction left unmatched. The CDR3 reads CASSEAPPGGNSPLHF. The DNA of the CDR3 is TGTGCCAGCAGTGAAGCCCCCCCAGGGGGCAATTCACCCCTCCACTTT.